This passage covers 31 T cell receptor beta chains from one sample sequenced in a study of a mutant IDH1 vaccine in newly diagnosed glioma. Sequenced by immunoSEQ multiplex PCR; TCRdb stores in-frame clones only, minus some. The sample lists fewer than 45,000 clones, more than 90% seen once, with more than 15% in the top ten. Time point reported: baseline, week 1 (first vaccination visit). The treatment was: pre-vaccination baseline after standard-of-care therapy. This sample comprised PBMCs, obtained from a glioma patient treated with radiotherapy, temozolomide or both. These TCRs come from a man in his late teens or twenties with glioma.

The rearrangement joins TRBV19 to TRBJ2-1; D might be TRBD1 or TRBD2, each matching 5 bases. V shed 1 base and J shed 0 bases, with 10 bases lying between them. Per the germline V gene, CDR1 is LNHDA and CDR2 is SQIVND (reference sequence). The CDR3 consists of 16 residues. Written as DNA, the CDR3 is TGTGCCAGTAGTATAGCGGGGCGGCGCTCCTACAATGAGCAGTTCTTC. This sequence encodes CASSIAGRRSYNEQFF.

The chain carries TRBV5-6 and TRBJ1-1, with TRBD1 as a possible D gene (5 bases). This CDR3 contains 14 residues. Germline lookup yields CDR1 SGHDT and CDR2 YYEEEE. Trimming pared 0 bases from V and 4 bases from J, leaving 10 bases between. The CDR3 DNA reads as TGTGCCAGCAGCTTGGCCGGAGGGGCCACTGAAGCTTTCTTT. Its translation is CASSLAGGATEAFF.

The rearrangement links TRBV15 to TRBJ2-3; D is unclear. This CDR3 region has 14 residues. Germline V gene sequence: CDR1 LNHNV, CDR2 YYDKDF (reference sequence). V was clipped by 0 bases and J by 0 bases, with 4 bases between them. The CDR3 DNA follows: TGTGCCACCAGCAGAGATGTCAGCACAGATACGCAGTATTTT. This translates into CATSRDVSTDTQYF. Complete variable domain (other parts from reference TRBV15 and TRBJ2-3): DAMVIQNPRYQVTQFGKPVTLSCSQTLNHNVMYWYQQKSSQAPKLLFHYYDKDFNNEADTPDNFQSRRPNTSFCFLDIRSPGLGDTAMYLCATSRDVSTDTQYFGPGTRLTVL.

The chain links TRBV28 to TRBJ1-5; D remains unclear. V was clipped by 3 bases and J by 8 bases, with 11 bases between them. Germline values: CDR1 MDHEN, CDR2 SYDVKM. The CDR3 is 13 residues long. The CDR3 DNA follows: TGTGCCAGCAGTTTTGCGGGGTGGGAGCCCCAGCATTTT. It codes for CASSFAGWEPQHF.

DNA for the CDR3: TGTGCCAGCAGTGAGGCTCGTCTGGCAGGGGGTAACTATGGCTACACCTTC. This codes for CASSEARLAGGNYGYTF. V is TRBV6-1 and J is TRBJ1-2; 7 nucleotides agree with TRBD1. V gave up 3 bases and J gave up 1 base; unmatched junction bases: 11. Germline CDR1 is MNHNS and CDR2 is SASEGT. The CDR3 has 17 residues.

The table lists this clone with a count of one. The chain has TRBV6-6 and TRBJ2-2, with TRBD1 identical over 8 bases. J lost 4 bases, V lost 4 bases, and 8 bases had no gene match. Germline CDR1 reads MNHNY; CDR2 reads SVGAGI (reference sequence). The CDR3 has 16 residues. This chain's CDR3 is CASSFSPGQVTGELFF. The CDR3 DNA reads as TGTGCCAGCAGTTTTTCCCCGGGACAGGTCACCGGGGAGCTGTTTTTT.

The rearrangement links TRBV6-6 to TRBJ2-7; D possibly uses TRBD1 or TRBD2 (5 bases each). Germline loops: CDR1 MNHNY, CDR2 SVGAGI (reference sequence). The CDR3 spans 13 residues. The V and J ends lost 7 bases and 3 bases respectively, with 13 bases between them. The CDR3 loop is CASTAGDLYEQYF. As DNA, the CDR3 is TGTGCCAGCACCGCCGGGGACCTCTACGAGCAGTACTTC.

The chain has TRBV13 and TRBJ2-7, with D unclear. The germline V and J ends were trimmed by 5 bases and 0 bases, with 11 bases remaining between them. Germline V gene lookup returns CDR1 PRHDT and CDR2 FYEKMQ (reference sequence). There are 14 residues in the CDR3. As DNA, the CDR3 is TGTGCCAGCAGCGCTCGGATCTACTCCTACGAGCAGTACTTC. Translated, it gives CASSARIYSYEQYF.

The chain employs TRBV28 and TRBJ2-3, with 14 bases identical to TRBD2. This CDR3 is 17 amino acids long. The V gene's germline CDR1 is MDHEN and CDR2 SYDVKM. Trimming took 2 bases from V and 2 from J; bases not matched to a gene: 3. CDR3 DNA sequence: TGTGCCAGCAGTTTAAGACTAGCGGGAGGGTCCACAGATACGCAGTATTTT. Translation gives CASSLRLAGGSTDTQYF.

This clone was detected only once. The chain has TRBV30 and TRBJ2-1; 7 bases agree with TRBD1. The CDR3 is 15 residues long. Germline V gives CDR1 GTSNPN, CDR2 SVGIG (reference sequence). J gave up 4 bases and V 2 bases, and 8 bases lay outside the gene matches. Here the CDR3 reads CAWSTFGQVYNEQFF. CDR3 nucleotide sequence: TGTGCCTGGAGTACTTTCGGACAGGTATACAATGAGCAGTTCTTC.

The V call is TRBV14, the J call TRBJ1-1; 8 positions agree with TRBD1. The CDR3 has 13 residues. Germline V lookup: CDR1 SGHDN, CDR2 FVKESK. V gave up 6 bases and J gave up 5 bases; unmatched junction bases: 5. The CDR3, as DNA: TGTGCCAGCAGTCTTCAGGGGGCAACTGAAGCTTTCTTT. Protein: CASSLQGATEAFF.

This clone has only one observation. This chain links TRBV7-2 with TRBJ2-5, with 9 bases aligning to TRBD1. This CDR3 comprises 13 residues. J gave up 5 bases and V 5 bases, and 3 bases lay outside the gene matches. The V gene's germline CDR1 is SGHTA and CDR2 FQGNSA. The CDR3 DNA reads as TGTGCCAGCAGCAAGGACAGGGGTGAGACCCAGTACTTC. The encoded protein is CASSKDRGETQYF.

This chain joins TRBV5-6 and TRBJ1-2; D is unclear. CDR3 length equals 12 residues. The V gene's germline CDR1 is SGHDT and CDR2 YYEEEE. Trimming left V 4 bases short and J 4 bases short, with 8 bases between. The CDR3 bases are TGTGCCAGCAGCCAGGACCGCTATGGCTACACCTTC. Residues: CASSQDRYGYTF.

The V and J genes are TRBV7-2 and TRBJ2-3, with 12 bases fitting TRBD2. The CDR3 loop spans 15 amino acids. With V trimmed by 5 bases and J by 5 bases, 5 bases remained unmatched. Germline V gives CDR1 SGHTA, CDR2 FQGNSA. The CDR3: CASSLTSGRLDTQYF. CDR3 nucleotide sequence: TGTGCCAGCAGCCTAACTAGCGGGAGGCTAGATACGCAGTATTTT. Full variable domain (missing parts from reference TRBV7-2 and TRBJ2-3): GAGVSQSPSNKVTEKGKDVELRCDPISGHTALYWYRQSLGQGLEFLIYFQGNSAPDKSGLPSDRFSAERTGGSVSTLTIQRTQQEDSAVYLCASSLTSGRLDTQYFGPGTRLTVL.

The rearrangement joins TRBV29-1 to TRBJ2-7; 16 nucleotides agree with TRBD2. With V trimmed by 6 bases and J by 2 bases, 4 bases remained unmatched. Germline V gene sequence: CDR1 SQVTM, CDR2 ANQGSEA. This CDR3 comprises 15 residues. The CDR3 DNA reads TGCAGCGTCCGAGGGACTAGCGGGAGGGCCTACGAGCAGTACTTC. This gives the protein CSVRGTSGRAYEQYF.

V and J are TRBV28 and TRBJ2-7, with TRBD2 matching over 8 bases. With V trimmed by 4 bases and J by 3 bases, 5 bases remained unmatched. Germline-derived CDR1 and CDR2 are MDHEN and SYDVKM. The CDR3 loop spans 14 amino acids. The CDR3 DNA is TGTGCCAGCAGTTCCTCTAGCGGGTTCTACGAGCAGTACTTC. Residues: CASSSSSGFYEQYF.

J is TRBJ1-2 and V is TRBV7-9; TRBD1 aligns across 8 bases. CDR3 length equals 16 residues. The germline CDR1 and CDR2 sequences are SEHNR and FQNEAQ (reference sequence). J gave up 4 bases and V 5 bases, and 12 bases lay outside the gene matches. CDR3 protein: CASSVSGTGTFYGYTF. The DNA for the CDR3 is TGTGCCAGCAGCGTTTCCGGGACAGGCACTTTCTATGGCTACACCTTC.

This clone occurred once. The chain combines TRBV6-6 with TRBJ2-7, with a tentative D call TRBD1 (5 bases). This CDR3 spans 13 amino acids. Germline loops: CDR1 MNHNY, CDR2 SVGAGI (reference sequence). V dropped 4 bases and J dropped 8 bases, with 15 bases sitting between them. CDR3 DNA sequence: TGTGCCAGCAGTTCCCCCCCAGGGTCGAAGCAGTACTTC. It specifies CASSSPPGSKQYF.

The V call is TRBV7-2, the J call TRBJ1-1; perhaps TRBD1 as D (6 bases). Germline V CDR1 and CDR2: SGHTA, FQGNSA. V was cut by 4 bases and J by 1 base, with 10 bases left in between. The CDR3 has 14 residues. CDR3 coding DNA: TGTGCCAGCAGCTCCATGACAGGGAACACTGAAGCTTTCTTT. Protein sequence: CASSSMTGNTEAFF.

This rearrangement joins TRBV30 to TRBJ1-2, with D uncertain. Germline CDR1 and CDR2: GTSNPN and SVGIG (reference sequence). The V end lost 0 bases, the J end lost 7 bases, and 18 bases lay between the germline ends. The CDR3 contains 15 residues. CDR3 region: CAWSVPGSPPAGYTF. The DNA for the CDR3 is TGTGCCTGGAGTGTACCCGGGTCTCCCCCGGCTGGCTACACCTTC.

CDR3 nucleotides: TGTGCCTGGACTCCCGGGACTCGTGAGCAGTACTTC. It codes for CAWTPGTREQYF. This chain joins TRBV30 and TRBJ2-7; maybe TRBD2 (6 bases). In germline, CDR1 is GTSNPN, CDR2 SVGIG (reference sequence). The V and J ends lost 4 bases and 7 bases respectively, with 14 bases between them. CDR3 length: 12 amino acids.

This clone was seen just once. The J gene is TRBJ1-3, the V gene TRBV29-1, with D hard to call. In germline, CDR1 is SQVTM, CDR2 ANQGSEA. The CDR3 sequence is 12 residues long. Deletions cut 4 bases from V and 0 bases from J, with 4 bases between. The DNA of the CDR3 is TGCAGCGTTGTCATCTCTGGAAACACCATATATTTT. This sequence encodes CSVVISGNTIYF.

V is TRBV4-3 and J is TRBJ2-7; tentative D call: TRBD1 (5 bases). V was trimmed by 3 bases and J by 2 bases, leaving 14 bases between them. The CDR3 extends over 15 amino acids. Per germline, CDR1 LGHNA and CDR2 YSLEER. The CDR3 protein is CASSQGHAPAYEQYF. The CDR3 region has the DNA TGCGCCAGCAGCCAGGGGCATGCCCCTGCCTACGAGCAGTACTTC.

This chain links TRBV28 with TRBJ2-2, with TRBD2 matching 7 bases. Germline V gives CDR1 MDHEN, CDR2 SYDVKM. Trimming cost V 8 bases and J 1 base; bases outside gene matches: 4. CDR3 length: 14 amino acids. The CDR3, as DNA: TGTGCCAGCGGACTAGGGGTGAACACCGGGGAGCTGTTTTTT. Amino acid sequence: CASGLGVNTGELFF. Based on the CDR3 plus reference TRBV28 and TRBJ2-2, the full variable domain is DVKVTQSSRYLVKRTGEKVFLECVQDMDHENMFWYRQDPGLGLRLIYFSYDVKMKEKGDIPEGYSVSREKKERFSLILESASTNQTSMYLCASGLGVNTGELFFGEGSRLTVL.

The CDR3 bases are TGTGCCAGCAGCGTAGAAGGGAATGGCTACACCTTC. It translates to CASSVEGNGYTF. The chain employs TRBV9 and TRBJ1-2; D is uncertain. Per the germline V gene, CDR1 is SGDLS and CDR2 is YYNGEE. The V end lost 0 bases, the J end lost 6 bases, and 6 bases lay between the germline ends. The CDR3 is 12 amino acids.

The chain links TRBV6-5 to TRBJ2-5; 14 bases match TRBD2. V shed 6 bases and J 6 bases; nucleotides not matched to a gene: 6. The CDR3 extends over 15 amino acids. Germline lookup yields CDR1 MNHEY and CDR2 SVGAGI. The CDR3 reads CASSPGLAGGKTQYF. DNA of the CDR3: TGTGCCAGCAGCCCCGGACTAGCGGGAGGAAAGACCCAGTACTTC.

The chain carries TRBV4-1 and TRBJ1-1; 8 bases agree with TRBD1. After removal of 1 base from V and 6 bases from J, the junction contained 13 bases not matched to a gene. The length of the CDR3 is 17 residues. Germline CDR1 MGHRA, CDR2 YSYEKL. Here the CDR3 DNA reads TGCGCCAGCAGCCAAGCCCTGAGGCTCAGGGGGCCCCCTGAAGCTTTCTTT. This sequence encodes CASSQALRLRGPPEAFF.

The chain uses TRBV28 and TRBJ1-3, with no clear D. CDR1 is MDHEN, CDR2 SYDVKM, per germline. This CDR3 is built from 14 residues. The V and J ends lost 4 bases and 0 bases respectively, with 7 bases between them. In DNA form, the CDR3 reads TGTGCCAGCAGTTCAGAGGTCTCTGGAAACACCATATATTTT. It translates to CASSSEVSGNTIYF.

This chain joins TRBV6-5 and TRBJ1-2, with a weak D call TRBD1 (6 bases). Trimming stripped 4 bases from V and 3 bases from J, with 12 bases between. CDR3 size: 14 residues. Looked up from germline, CDR1 is MNHEY and CDR2 is SVGAGI. The CDR3 nucleotides are TGTGCCAGCAGTTCGAACAGGGCTGACTATGGCTACACCTTC. This encodes CASSSNRADYGYTF.

The V and J genes are TRBV18 and TRBJ2-7, with 10 positions matching TRBD2. The V gene end was trimmed by 3 bases and the J gene end by 7 bases; junction bases not matched to a gene: 3. Germline V lookup: CDR1 KGHSH, CDR2 LQKENI. The CDR3 consists of 13 residues. The CDR3 spells CASSPGLAWEQYF. The CDR3 region has the DNA TGTGCCAGCTCACCGGGACTAGCGTGGGAGCAGTACTTC.

The chain has TRBV5-5 and TRBJ1-2; tentative D call: TRBD1 (6 bases). In germline, CDR1 is SGHKS, CDR2 YYEKEE (reference sequence). There are 15 residues in the CDR3. V lost 3 bases and J lost 5, with 17 bases in between. CDR3 region: CASSSPLTGLYGYTF. As DNA, the CDR3 is TGTGCCAGCAGCTCCCCCTTGACAGGATTGTATGGCTACACCTTC.